Below are 4 T cell receptor beta chains sequenced from a single sample in a study of shared clonotypes between healthy human individuals. CD8 cells regarded as naive lacked CD45RO, were positively chosen for CCR7, and omitted terminally differentiated effector memory CD45RA+ cells. Sequenced by immunoSEQ multiplex PCR; TCRdb stores in-frame clones only, minus some. The data hold around 2,000,000 clones, with more than 85% observed a single time. The material sequenced was naive CD8+ T cells from PBMCs. These receptors originate from a man younger than 35 in good health. Some clones in this sample may be carry-over from other donors' samples.

The chain is built from TRBV6-5 and TRBJ1-1; no firm D call. The CDR3 is 13 amino acids. Trimming took 2 bases from V and 1 from J, leaving 5 bases between them. Germline V gene sequence: CDR1 MNHEY, CDR2 SVGAGI. The CDR3, as DNA: TGTGCCAGCAGTTACCAACCGAACACTGAAGCTTTCTTT. Encoded protein: CASSYQPNTEAFF.

This chain uses TRBV2 with TRBJ2-1; weak D call: TRBD2 (5 bases). This CDR3 is 13 amino acids long. Trimming left V 11 bases short and J 4 bases short, with 15 bases between. The germline V gene has CDR1 SNHLY and CDR2 FYNNEI. CDR3 protein: CAWTERDYNEQFF. Written as DNA, the CDR3 is TGTGCCTGGACGGAACGGGATTACAATGAGCAGTTCTTC.

This clone came up a few times. The rearrangement joins TRBV7-9 to TRBJ2-1; D not certain. This CDR3 has 14 residues. Germline CDR1 is SEHNR and CDR2 is FQNEAQ (reference sequence). V dropped 5 bases and J dropped 4 bases, with 12 bases sitting between them. CDR3 sequence: CASSGRTRYNEQFF. The DNA of the CDR3 is TGTGCCAGCAGCGGAAGGACCCGTTACAATGAGCAGTTCTTC.

Details on this clone: Other DNA sequences from this sample encode an identical CDR3 as well. The rearrangement links TRBV4-1 to TRBJ1-6; TRBD1 matches at 11 bases. The CDR3 spans 14 residues. V trimming: 3 bases; J trimming: 10 bases; junction bases outside the gene matches: 2. CDR1 is MGHRA, CDR2 YSYEKL, per germline. CDR3 coding DNA: TGCGCCAGCAGCCATGGACAGGGGGCCTCACCCCTCCACTTT. It codes for CASSHGQGASPLHF.